This T cell receptor (beta chain) was retrieved from a study of spatial heterogeneity in lung cancer. This clonotype was seen a handful of times. Each CDR3 protein gets one entry after TCRdb re-called the 5' RACE reads with MiXCR. The table lists more than 9,500 distinct CDR3 sequences, roughly 23% of them singletons. Stated time point: blood at routine non-recurrence follow-up after resection. No cells were sorted before sequencing. The whole RNA sequenced was extracted from tumor, nontumor lung or frozen PBMC. The CDR3 totals 15 residues. The TCR comes from a female donor with early-stage non-small cell lung cancer. The input for sequencing was PBMCs, taken at follow-up. The rearrangement links TRBV21-1 to TRBJ2-5; the D call of TRBD2 is as the table states it, not checked on the DNA. TRBV21-1 has pseudogene status. The CDR3 loop is CASSKLRTSCETQYF. CDR3 DNA sequence: TGTGCCAGCAGCAAGTTACGGACTAGCTGCGAGACCCAGTACTTC.